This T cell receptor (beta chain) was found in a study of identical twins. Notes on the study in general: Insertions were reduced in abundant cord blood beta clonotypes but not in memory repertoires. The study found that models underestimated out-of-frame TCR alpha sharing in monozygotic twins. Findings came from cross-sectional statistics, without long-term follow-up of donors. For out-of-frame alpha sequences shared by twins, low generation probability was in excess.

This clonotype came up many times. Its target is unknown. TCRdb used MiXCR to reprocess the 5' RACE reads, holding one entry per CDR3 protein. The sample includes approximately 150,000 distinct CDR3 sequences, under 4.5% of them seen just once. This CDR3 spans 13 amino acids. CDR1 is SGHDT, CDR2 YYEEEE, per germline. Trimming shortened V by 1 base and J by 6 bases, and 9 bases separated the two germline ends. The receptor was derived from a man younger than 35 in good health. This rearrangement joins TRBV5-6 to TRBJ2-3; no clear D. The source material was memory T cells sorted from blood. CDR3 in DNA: TGTGCCAGCAGCTTGCGATTCGGGGATACGCAGTATTTT. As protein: CASSLRFGDTQYF.